The clone carrying this T cell receptor (beta chain) was seen more than once but under ten times. Its antigen remains unknown. MiXCR was run by TCRdb on the 5' RACE reads, yielding one entry per CDR3 protein. The sample shows around 480,000 distinct CDR3 sequences, roughly an eighth of them seen only once. These data belong to a study of identical twins. Study observations and caveats: A lower insertion count was a feature of abundant cord blood beta clonotypes, with no such feature in memory repertoires. Shared out-of-frame alpha sequences (those common to twins) showed excess low generation probability.

Germline CDR1 and CDR2: MNHNS and SASEGT. The germline V and J ends were trimmed by 4 bases and 1 base, with 12 bases remaining between them. The CDR3 loop spans 15 amino acids. This sample was also put to use in a study of yellow fever vaccine responses in identical twins. From that second work: Reportedly, the T cell response mounted by twins to vaccine seemed partly convergent, partly personalized.

Specimen: CD4+ T cells sorted from blood. This sequence joins TRBV6-1 and TRBJ2-3, with D uncertain. This receptor was identified in a young woman in good health. Here the CDR3 DNA reads TGTGCCAGCAGTGGGTCCCCCTTCGGCACAGATACGCAGTATTTT. Protein product: CASSGSPFGTDTQYF.